Shown below are 18 T cell receptor beta chains from a single sample sequenced in a study of T cells in Graves' hyperthyroidism and ophthalmopathy. There were TCR beta CDR3 regions amplified from RNA transcripts. TCR CDR3 underwent first-round RT-PCR with the HTBI primer set. One entry per CDR3 protein results from TCRdb running MiXCR on the multiplex PCR reads. This sample has 500,000 to 550,000 distinct CDR3 sequences, with 15% to 20% found just once. Sequenced input: blood. These receptors came from a man aged 40-50 years with Graves' ophthalmopathy.

This clonotype appeared many times. The chain couples TRBV7-2 to TRBJ2-2; 9 nucleotides line up with TRBD2. This CDR3 spans 18 amino acids. V lost 2 bases, J lost 1 base, and 8 bases stayed unmatched. Germline-derived CDR1 and CDR2 are SGHTA and FQGNSA. The CDR3 loop reads CASSLQRAGGLNTGELFF. The CDR3 coding sequence is TGTGCCAGCAGCTTACAGCGGGCGGGAGGGCTGAACACCGGGGAGCTGTTTTTT.

The CDR3, as DNA: TGCGCCAGCAGCCTTGACAGGGCAATGAACACTGAAGCTTTCTTT. Translating gives CASSLDRAMNTEAFF. The V call is TRBV4-1, the J call TRBJ1-1, with 7 bases aligning to TRBD1. Per the germline V gene, CDR1 is MGHRA and CDR2 is YSYEKL. The CDR3 has 15 residues. V was clipped by 4 bases and J by 0 bases; unmatched bases: 5.

In DNA form, the CDR3 reads TGTGCCAGCATCCCCGGGGGGGGTGATGAAAAACTGTTTTTT. Translated: CASIPGGGDEKLFF. The J gene is TRBJ1-4, the V gene TRBV6-1, with D perhaps matching TRBD1 (5 bases). Trimming shortened V by 7 bases and J by 6 bases, and 15 bases separated the two germline ends. This CDR3 comprises 14 residues. Germline V lookup: CDR1 MNHNS, CDR2 SASEGT.

The sample holds many counts of this clonotype. V usage is TRBV12-3 or TRBV12-4 and J usage is TRBJ2-7, with D uncertain. The CDR3 is 13 residues long. Trimming removed 3 bases at V and 0 bases at J, with 6 bases between. CDR3 region: CASSFRASYEQYF. CDR3 DNA: TGTGCCAGCAGTTTCCGGGCCTCCTACGAGCAGTACTTC.

This clonotype was seen ten or more times. The rearrangement uses TRBV7-3 and TRBJ2-1; D remains ambiguous. The germline V gene encodes CDR1 SGHTA and CDR2 FQGTGA. V lost 2 bases, J lost 8 bases, and 10 bases lay in between. The CDR3 is made up of 13 amino acids. The CDR3, as DNA: TGTGCCAGCAGCTTACTCCGAACGGATGAGCAGTTCTTC. It codes for CASSLLRTDEQFF.

The V gene is TRBV29-1, the J gene TRBJ1-1; D might be TRBD1 (6 bases). The CDR3 contains 13 residues. Germline loops: CDR1 SQVTM, CDR2 ANQGSEA. Trimming cost V 2 bases and J 5 bases, with 12 bases left between them. The CDR3 region is CSVETGFGTEAFF. The CDR3 nucleotides read TGCAGCGTTGAAACAGGGTTTGGAACTGAAGCTTTCTTT.

J is TRBJ1-2 and V is TRBV6-1; tentative D call: TRBD1 (6 bases). CDR1 and CDR2 (germline): MNHNS, SASEGT. The CDR3 has 12 amino acids. The ends were cut back, 5 bases at V and 7 bases at J, with 11 bases in the middle. As DNA, the CDR3 is TGTGCCAGCAGTCACCCCAGGGGTGGCTACACCTTC. It is translated as CASSHPRGGYTF.

Only a few counts were recorded for this clonotype. The V call is TRBV7-9, the J call TRBJ2-2, with D possibly being TRBD1 (5 bases). V lost 3 bases and J 4 bases, leaving 9 bases between the germline ends. There are 14 residues in the CDR3. CDR1 and CDR2 from the germline V gene are SEHNR and FQNEAQ (reference sequence). The CDR3 nucleotides read TGTGCCAGCAGCTTTGACAGAAGCACCGGGGAGCTGTTTTTT. Its translation: CASSFDRSTGELFF.

This clonotype was counted ten times or more. The chain recombines TRBV3-1 with TRBJ2-3; perhaps TRBD2 as D (6 bases). V lost 1 base and J 2 bases, leaving 13 bases between the germline ends. In germline, CDR1 is LGHDT, CDR2 YNNKEL (reference sequence). CDR3 length equals 16 residues. DNA of the CDR3: TGTGCCAGCAGCCAAGCTACGCGGGAATACACAGATACGCAGTATTTT. Encoded protein: CASSQATREYTDTQYF.

This clonotype was counted a few times. The chain joins TRBV27 to TRBJ1-2, with a weak D call TRBD1 (5 bases). This CDR3 is built from 11 residues. V was trimmed by 10 bases and J by 8 bases, leaving 14 bases between them. Germline assignment: CDR1 MNHEY and CDR2 SMNVEV (reference sequence). This CDR3 is CATGGEGGYTF. The CDR3 DNA sequence: TGTGCCACCGGAGGGGAAGGAGGCTACACCTTC.

This chain joins TRBV5-1 and TRBJ2-1; 7 nucleotides match TRBD2. The CDR3 loop spans 17 amino acids. The junction had 12 bases not matched to a gene; V was cut back by 0 bases and J by 6 bases. CDR1 is SGHRS, CDR2 YFSETQ, per germline. The CDR3 region is CASSLVDSGLPSNEQFF. DNA of the CDR3: TGCGCCAGCAGCTTGGTAGATAGCGGGCTCCCAAGCAATGAGCAGTTCTTC.

This clonotype was observed a few times. The V call is TRBV9, the J call TRBJ1-3, with D possibly being TRBD1 (5 bases). Germline loops: CDR1 SGDLS, CDR2 YYNGEE. The CDR3 has 14 amino acids. V lost 4 bases to trimming and J lost 4 bases, with 12 bases between them. CDR3 sequence: CASSSRWGGNTIYF. The CDR3 nucleotides are TGTGCCAGCAGCTCCCGCTGGGGGGGAAACACCATATATTTT.

This clonotype appeared a few times. This rearrangement joins TRBV3-1 to TRBJ2-6; D gene uncertain. The V gene lost 1 base and the J gene lost 0 bases, with 4 bases spanning the gap. This CDR3 comprises 15 residues. Germline CDR1 is LGHDT and CDR2 is YNNKEL (reference sequence). The CDR3 loop reads CASSQGSSGANVLTF. The CDR3 DNA reads TGTGCCAGCAGCCAAGGCAGCTCTGGGGCCAACGTCCTGACTTTC.

This clonotype was recorded many times. The chain uses TRBV12-3 or TRBV12-4 and TRBJ2-7; D unresolved. With 3 bases removed from V and 2 bases from J, the gap between germline ends came to 5 bases. CDR3 length: 12 amino acids. As DNA, the CDR3 is TGTGCCAGCAGTTTGTTCCCCTACGAGCAGTACTTC. Its protein is CASSLFPYEQYF.

This clonotype showed up just a few times. This chain links TRBV6-6 with TRBJ1-5, with 7 bases that match TRBD1. CDR1 MNHNY and CDR2 SVGAGI come from the germline V gene (reference sequence). V lost 1 base, J lost 5 bases, and 5 bases stayed unmatched. The CDR3 is 15 residues long. Here the CDR3 DNA reads TGTGCCAGCAGTTACTGGAAGGGGACAGATCAGCCCCAGCATTTT. This sequence encodes CASSYWKGTDQPQHF.

This clonotype was recorded many times. The genes are TRBV18 and TRBJ2-3; D perhaps matches TRBD1 (6 bases). Germline CDR1 is KGHSH and CDR2 is LQKENI. V was cut by 3 bases and J by 7 bases, with 20 bases left in between. The CDR3 length is 16 residues. The CDR3 DNA reads as TGTGCCAGCTCACCCCTCGACAGTGGGACATCGAATACGCAGTATTTT. Encoded protein: CASSPLDSGTSNTQYF. Full variable domain (missing parts from reference TRBV18 and TRBJ2-3): NAGVMQNPRHLVRRRGQEARLRCSPMKGHSHVYWYRQLPEEGLKFMVYLQKENIIDESGMPKERFSAEFPKEGPSILRIQQVVRGDSAAYFCASSPLDSGTSNTQYFGPGTRLTVL.

This clonotype has more than one count but fewer than ten. The V call is TRBV30, the J call TRBJ2-7; D uncertain. Germline lookup yields CDR1 GTSNPN and CDR2 SVGIG (reference sequence). Trimming cost V 0 bases and J 5 bases, with 14 bases left between them. The length of the CDR3 is 14 residues. Here the CDR3 DNA reads TGTGCCTGGAGTGTACGCAGGTCCGGCGACGAGCAGTACTTC. It yields the protein CAWSVRRSGDEQYF.

V and J are TRBV6-2 or TRBV6-3 and TRBJ1-2, with D hard to call. CDR1 is MNHEY and CDR2 is SVGEGT in the germline V gene. The CDR3 loop spans 13 amino acids. Trimming took off 8 bases at V and 2 bases at J, with 12 bases between the two ends. Here the CDR3 reads CASVEGRNYGYTF. Here the CDR3 DNA reads TGTGCCAGCGTGGAGGGCAGAAACTATGGCTACACCTTC.